This TCR beta chain was found in a study of blood T cell repertoires in COVID-19 (TCRdb year 2020). Background on the whole study: The collaborator samples originated in the United States, Italy and Spain and spanned the acute and convalescent phases of COVID-19. The prospective study material was composed of cDNA or gDNA derived from T cells, B-cell-depleted T cells, or PBMCs. Subjects who had been exposed to COVID-19, were actively infected with it, or had recovered from it provided the deeply sampled blood TCRbeta repertoires that made up the dataset. A freely available public database, intended as a resource for researchers studying the immune response to SARS-CoV-2, is where the repertoires were released. Samples were obtained from the ongoing ImmuneRACE study (first 160 participants) and from over a thousand subjects provided by 6 global collaborators. Nearly every sample came with metadata listing a de-identified subject ID, COVID-19 status, age in years and sex. Where available, HLA class I and class II types were taken from metadata supplied by the sample provider and were not determined by assay-based typing. Paper-wide results and their limitations: The quantity of clinical and demographic metadata differed by source and by participant and was supplied without curation.

TCRbeta CDR3 regions were amplified from genomic DNA using the immunoSEQ Assay, a bias-controlled multiplex PCR. In the paper's pipeline: The number of nucleated cells in each sample was estimated from the amplification of reference gene primers within the assay. To quantify the absolute abundance of each unique TCRbeta CDR3 rearrangement, sequence reads were collapsed and filtered. For each sample, productive Simpson clonality was calculated as the square root of Simpson's diversity index over productive rearrangements. Not all clones reach the TCRdb copy of this immuneACCESS table, which keeps in-frame sequences only. Checked studies attribute under half of the gap to unresolved V genes and leave the rest unexplained. V, J and clone size reflect that table, while D and trimming were determined from the DNA. The sample records approximately 230,000 clones, over 70% of which are singletons. Around 6% of the sample belongs to the ten largest clones.

In regard to this clone: Its antigen remains undetermined. Nothing much larger sits one base from this clone, and base qualities are not available.

The collaborating institutions used their own protocols to collect whole blood in K2EDTA tubes. Collaborator samples were shipped for TCRbeta analysis as frozen whole blood, isolated PBMCs, or DNA extracted from either sample type. V and J lose 3 bases and 2 bases, and a span of 13 bases separates them. The CDR3 spans 15 residues, from the cysteine through the phenylalanine. Left in the record is the CDR3 DNA by itself, 45 bases read in frame from the first base. According to the germline V gene, CDR1 reads MDHEN and CDR2 reads SYDVKM. The TCR sequence derives from an elderly man with acute or convalescent COVID-19. The V and J genes are TRBV28 and TRBJ1-2; 5 matching bases give a weak D call of TRBD1. The sequencing input was peripheral blood. The DNA is as follows: TGTGCCAGCAGTTTGTACCGGGACTGGAACTATGGCTACACCTTC. The resulting protein is CASSLYRDWNYGYTF.